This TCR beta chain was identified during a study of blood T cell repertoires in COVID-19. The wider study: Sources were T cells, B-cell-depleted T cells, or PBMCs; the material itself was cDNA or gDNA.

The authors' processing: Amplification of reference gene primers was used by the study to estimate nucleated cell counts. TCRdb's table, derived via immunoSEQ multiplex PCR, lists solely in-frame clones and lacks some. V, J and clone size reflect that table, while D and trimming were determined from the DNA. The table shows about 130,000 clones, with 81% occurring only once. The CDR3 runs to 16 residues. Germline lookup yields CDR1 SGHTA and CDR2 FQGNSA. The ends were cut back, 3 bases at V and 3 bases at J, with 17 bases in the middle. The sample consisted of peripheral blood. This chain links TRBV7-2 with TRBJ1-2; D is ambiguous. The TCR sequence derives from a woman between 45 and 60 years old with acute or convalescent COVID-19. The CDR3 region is CASSFVRWGSDYGYTF. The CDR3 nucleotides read TGTGCCAGCAGCTTCGTCCGTTGGGGTAGCGACTATGGCTACACCTTC.